This TCR beta chain was documented in a study of OX40 agonist ivuxolimab in advanced cancers. V lost 9 bases and J lost 8, with 15 bases in between. This CDR3 contains 13 residues. Looked up from germline, CDR1 is SGHRS and CDR2 is YFSETQ. TCRdb's table, derived via immunoSEQ multiplex PCR, lists solely in-frame clones and lacks some. The sample has approximately 35,000 clones, around 80% seen once. This clonotype was sampled from an adult with an advanced solid tumor such as melanoma, head and neck, liver or kidney cancer. The chain carries TRBV5-1 and TRBJ1-6; D might be TRBD1 (6 bases). Sequencing used CD4+ or CD8+ T cells sorted from blood, obtained in a trial of the OX40 agonist ivuxolimab. CDR3 amino acids: CATSQGSDSPLHF. The CDR3, as DNA: TGCGCCACCAGTCAGGGGTCCGATTCACCCCTCCACTTT.